A single sample gave rise to the 15 T cell receptor beta chains below, sequenced in a study of cytomegalovirus exposure and HLA in healthy donors. Repertoires were generated with immunoSEQ multiplex PCR, while TCRdb's copy carries only in-frame clones and drops some. The sample lists 50,000 to 65,000 clones, 90% to 96% occurring once. The sequencing input was PBMCs. The receptors were sampled from a woman under 30 in good health and CMV-seronegative.

The chain employs TRBV6-4 and TRBJ2-7; 9 nucleotides line up with TRBD1. Germline V CDR1 and CDR2: MRHNA, SNTAGT. V lost 4 bases to trimming and J lost 0 bases; unmatched junction nucleotides: 13. The CDR3 spans 18 residues. CDR3 sequence reads: CASSGTQQGAGRSYEQYF. The CDR3 DNA follows: TGTGCCAGCAGTGGAACCCAACAGGGGGCAGGGCGCTCCTACGAGCAGTACTTC.

The CDR3 protein is CASSLVEGPGVHEQFF. The CDR3 DNA sequence: TGCGCCAGCAGCTTGGTCGAGGGACCAGGGGTCCATGAGCAGTTCTTC. The genes are TRBV5-1 and TRBJ2-1, with D possibly matching TRBD1 (6 bases). Trimming removed 0 bases at V and 8 bases at J, with 18 bases between. Germline-derived CDR1 and CDR2 are SGHRS and YFSETQ. The CDR3 has 16 residues.

V gene TRBV7-2 combines with J gene TRBJ2-1; D gene unclear. This CDR3 comprises 16 residues. V was pared by 7 bases and J by 0 bases, with 16 bases between. The germline gives CDR1 SGHTA, CDR2 FQGNSA. CDR3 amino acids: CASTPRAKRSYNEQFF. The CDR3 nucleotides read TGTGCCAGCACCCCCCGCGCCAAACGCTCCTACAATGAGCAGTTCTTC.

The chain links TRBV5-8 to TRBJ2-7; tentatively, D is TRBD2 (7 bases). CDR1 is SGHTS, CDR2 YDEGEE, per germline. V gave up 2 bases and J gave up 2 bases, with 17 bases separating them. The length of the CDR3 is 16 residues. CDR3 sequence reads: CASSFWGAGEAYEQYF. DNA of the CDR3: TGTGCCAGCAGCTTTTGGGGGGCGGGGGAGGCCTACGAGCAGTACTTC.

The chain is built from TRBV30 and TRBJ1-2; unclear D gene. The CDR3 contains 13 residues. Between the trimmed V and J ends, which lost 0 bases and 8 bases, there was a span of 13 bases. Germline CDR1 and CDR2: GTSNPN and SVGIG (reference sequence). CDR3 in amino acids: CAWSVLPLLGYTF. CDR3 coding DNA: TGTGCCTGGAGTGTACTCCCTCTCCTAGGCTACACCTTC.

V usage is TRBV27 and J usage is TRBJ1-2, with 8 bases fitting TRBD1. CDR1 MNHEY and CDR2 SMNVEV come from the germline V gene (reference sequence). The J segment lost 7 bases and the V segment lost 3 bases, leaving 7 bases of the junction unmatched. The CDR3 is 14 residues long. The CDR3 protein is CASSLNQGAGGYTF. For the CDR3, the DNA is TGTGCCAGCAGTTTGAATCAGGGGGCCGGTGGCTACACCTTC.

J is TRBJ2-7 and V is TRBV6-6; maybe TRBD2 (5 bases). CDR3 length: 15 residues. Germline-derived CDR1 and CDR2 are MNHNY and SVGAGI (reference sequence). Trimming took 6 bases from V and 3 from J, leaving 18 bases between them. In nucleotides, the CDR3 is TGTGCCAGCAGCCCCGGGGTCCGGCCGGTCTACGAGCAGTACTTC. Translation: CASSPGVRPVYEQYF.

The V call is TRBV7-3, the J call TRBJ2-2; unclear D gene. Trimming cost V 5 bases and J 3 bases, with 4 bases left between them. This CDR3 is 12 amino acids long. From germline, CDR1 is SGHTA and CDR2 FQGTGA. The DNA of the CDR3 is TGTGCCAGCAGCCCCGACACCGGGGAGCTGTTTTTT. Protein: CASSPDTGELFF.

The count of this clone is one. This rearrangement joins TRBV28 to TRBJ2-5, with 7 bases lining up with TRBD2. V was clipped by 8 bases and J by 0 bases; unmatched bases: 3. Germline V gene lookup returns CDR1 MDHEN and CDR2 SYDVKM. The CDR3 runs to 13 residues. The CDR3 sequence: CASASGNQETQYF. The CDR3, as DNA: TGTGCCAGCGCTAGCGGCAACCAAGAGACCCAGTACTTC.

V and J are TRBV6-4 and TRBJ2-3; TRBD2 aligns across 8 bases. V was clipped by 2 bases and J by 6 bases; unmatched bases: 4. The CDR3 consists of 14 residues. Germline CDR1 MRHNA, CDR2 SNTAGT. The CDR3 DNA is TGTGCCAGCAGTGACGGACTAGCCGGGGATACGCAGTATTTT. Its protein is CASSDGLAGDTQYF.

This rearrangement joins TRBV9 to TRBJ2-7; D gene ambiguous. This CDR3 has 14 amino acids. Germline V gene data show CDR1 as SGDLS and CDR2 as YYNGEE. V gave up 4 bases and J gave up 5 bases, with 16 bases separating them. DNA for the CDR3: TGTGCCAGCAGCCCAGGCGTAGAATGGGACGAGCAGTACTTC. Its protein product is CASSPGVEWDEQYF.

The rearrangement uses TRBV15 and TRBJ2-7, with D perhaps TRBD2 (7 bases). Germline CDR1 is LNHNV and CDR2 is YYDKDF (reference sequence). V was pared by 5 bases and J by 4 bases, with 15 bases between. The CDR3 has 14 amino acids. The CDR3: CATSPTGRGYEQYF. The DNA of the CDR3 is TGTGCCACCAGCCCAACAGGGAGGGGATACGAGCAGTACTTC.

The rearrangement uses TRBV7-7 and TRBJ2-5; weak D call: TRBD1 (7 bases). The V gene lost 5 bases and the J gene lost 3 bases, with 16 bases spanning the gap. The germline V gene encodes CDR1 SSHAT and CDR2 FNYEAQ (reference sequence). The CDR3 has 15 residues. The CDR3 bases are TGTGCCAGCAGCGACCTGGGCAGGGGGGAAGAGACCCAGTACTTC. Protein: CASSDLGRGEETQYF.

This chain connects TRBV28 to TRBJ2-7; 8 bases are a match to TRBD1. Germline CDR1 reads MDHEN; CDR2 reads SYDVKM. The junction had 7 bases not matched to a gene; V was cut back by 8 bases and J by 7 bases. The CDR3 contains 12 residues. The chain's CDR3 is CASSTGTGEQYF. The CDR3 coding sequence is TGTGCCAGCTCGACAGGGACAGGTGAGCAGTACTTC.

The V gene is TRBV9, the J gene TRBJ2-1; 8 bases line up with TRBD1. Germline-derived CDR1 and CDR2 are SGDLS and YYNGEE. CDR3 length equals 15 residues. The ends lost 4 bases at V and 2 bases at J; junction bases unmatched: 5. Here the CDR3 reads CASSWDRFPYNEQFF. The CDR3 DNA sequence: TGTGCCAGCAGCTGGGACAGGTTCCCCTACAATGAGCAGTTCTTC.